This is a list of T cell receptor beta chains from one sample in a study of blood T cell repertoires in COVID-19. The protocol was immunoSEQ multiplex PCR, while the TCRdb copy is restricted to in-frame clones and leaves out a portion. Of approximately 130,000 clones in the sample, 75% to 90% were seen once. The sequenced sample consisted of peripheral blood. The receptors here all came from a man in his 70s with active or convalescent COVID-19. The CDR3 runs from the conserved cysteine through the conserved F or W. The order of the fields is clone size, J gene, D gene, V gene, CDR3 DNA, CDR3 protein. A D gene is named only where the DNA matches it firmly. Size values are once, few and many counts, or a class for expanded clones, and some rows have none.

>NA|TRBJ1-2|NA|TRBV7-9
TGTGCCAGCAGCTTAGGGGAGGGCTCCGGGGGCTACACCTTC
CASSLGEGSGGYTF
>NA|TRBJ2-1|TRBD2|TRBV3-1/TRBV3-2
TGTGCCAGCAGCCAACGCGGGAGCTCCTACAATGAGCAGTTCTTC
CASSQRGSSYNEQFF
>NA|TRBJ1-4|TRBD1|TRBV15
TGTGCCACCAGCAGGAGGGACAGTAATGAAAAACTGTTTTTT
CATSRRDSNEKLFF
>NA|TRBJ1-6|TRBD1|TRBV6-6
TGTGCCAGCAGACTGGGACAAACAGGGGATTCACCCCTCCACTTT
CASRLGQTGDSPLHF
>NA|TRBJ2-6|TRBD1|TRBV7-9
TGTGCCAGCAGCTCTCCGGGACAGGGCGGTGGGGCCAACGTCCTGACTTTC
CASSSPGQGGGANVLTF
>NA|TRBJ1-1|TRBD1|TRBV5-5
TGTGCCAGCAGCCGAGGACAGGGTGGGAAAACTGAAGCTTTCTTT
CASSRGQGGKTEAFF
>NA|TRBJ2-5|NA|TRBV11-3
TGTGCCAGCAGCTTAGGGGCAGCTCAAGAGACCCAGTACTTC
CASSLGAAQETQYF
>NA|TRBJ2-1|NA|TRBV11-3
TGTGCCAGCAGCGAGGGGGGGGGAGGCCCGCAGTTCTTC
CASSEGGGGPQFF
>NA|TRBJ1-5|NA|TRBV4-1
TGCGCCAGCAGCCTCGGGGGACTCCAGCCCCAGCATTTT
CASSLGGLQPQHF
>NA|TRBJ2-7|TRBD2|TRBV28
TGTGCCAGCAGTCCAGCGGGAGGCACCTACGAGCAGTACTTC
CASSPAGGTYEQYF
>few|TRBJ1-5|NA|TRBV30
TGTGCCTGGAGTGTGACAGCGAATCAGCCCCAGCATTTT
CAWSVTANQPQHF
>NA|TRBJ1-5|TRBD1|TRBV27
TGTGCCAGCAGCCTAATCTGGGACAGGGGTCTTAATCAGCCCCAGCATTTT
CASSLIWDRGLNQPQHF
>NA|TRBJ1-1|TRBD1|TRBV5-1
TGCGCCAGCAGCTTGGAGACAGGGACGAACACTGAAGCTTTCTTT
CASSLETGTNTEAFF
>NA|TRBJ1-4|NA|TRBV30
TGTGCCTGGGGGCTTGGTTCTGCGTATAATGAAAAACTGTTTTTT
CAWGLGSAYNEKLFF
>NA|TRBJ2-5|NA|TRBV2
TGTGCCAGCAGGAGAGGTATGGGGCCTCAAGAGACCCAGTACTTC
CASRRGMGPQETQYF
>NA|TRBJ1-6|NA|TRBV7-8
TGTGCCAGCAGCGAAAGCGGGACGCGGGGTTCACCCCTCCACTTT
CASSESGTRGSPLHF
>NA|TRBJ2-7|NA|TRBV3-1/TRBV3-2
TGTGCCAGCAGCAGAGGGAGCTCCTACGAGCAGTACTTC
CASSRGSSYEQYF
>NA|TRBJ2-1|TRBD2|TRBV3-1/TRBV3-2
TGTGCCAGCAGCCCGACTAGCGGGAGTGCGAATGAGCAGTTCTTC
CASSPTSGSANEQFF
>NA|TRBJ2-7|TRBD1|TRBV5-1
TGCGCCAGCAGCTCGGGGACAGGGTTTCTCGAGCAGTACTTC
CASSSGTGFLEQYF
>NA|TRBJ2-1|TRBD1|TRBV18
TGTGCCAGCTCTCCGGGACAGGGGACCCATGAGCAGTTCTTC
CASSPGQGTHEQFF
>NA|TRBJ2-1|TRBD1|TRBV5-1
TGCGCCAGCAGCTTGGCCCGACCACCGGGACAGGCCAATGAGCAGTTCTTC
CASSLARPPGQANEQFF